The sequence of this T cell receptor (beta chain) was determined in a study of cytomegalovirus exposure and HLA in healthy donors (dated by TCRdb to the late 2010s). For context, the study as a whole: An earlier analysis of roughly 610 of the donors reported about 300 Gb of sequence data and 95 million to 140 million unique TCR beta sequences obtained from 150 million to 200 million T cells. All discovery cohort repertoires had been generated using a single sequencing platform. Typing coverage differed by locus: A, B, C, DRB1 and DQB1 were typed in roughly 620-640 donors, DQA1 in 500 to 550, DPA1 in approximately 610, and DPB1 in 472. An earlier analysis of 587 of the donors applied high-throughput TCR beta sequencing to assess whether each TCR beta V gene segment acted as functional or pseudogenic. A separate validation cohort of 100 to 150 different subjects was used in addition to the roughly 700-subject first cohort. To study patterns of TCR occurrence, a later analysis re-analyzed previously published TCR beta repertoires from 500 to 850 donors and added high-resolution HLA genotyping. Among roughly 400 genotyped donors of the cohort, an average of approximately 220,000 unique TCR beta nucleotide sequences was sequenced per donor, of which 15% to 20% were non-productive. The T cell repertoires of under 750 subjects were profiled by immunosequencing and related to cytomegalovirus serostatus. Donor age, sex, ethnicity and CMV serostatus were collected together with the repertoire data. HLA typing covered class I and class II loci at four-digit resolution. Of the 300 to 400 genotyped donors, 65% to 90% fell in the genetic ancestry cluster associated with self-reported Caucasian donors. Genome-wide SNP genotypes for about 65% of the roughly 670 donors were used in a later genetic analysis, which treated that subset as a discovery cohort. In the later analysis, no new phenotypic data were used to find candidate immune exposures; instead, reliance was placed on TCR beta sequences and their occurrence across donors. A handful of DR-DQ haplotypes were treated as single units for association and clustering because of strong linkage in the cohort. The aim of the study was to test whether cataloging public T cell receptors could identify signatures of past pathogen exposure. An early release that covered about 600 HLA-typed donors contained around 330 gigabases of sequencing data and tens of millions of unique TCR sequences. To predict cytomegalovirus infection status, the study combined high-throughput TCR immunosequencing, statistical association of individual TCRs with disease status, and machine learning.

The CDR3 covers 15 residues, taking in both the cysteine and the phenylalanine. Only the CDR3 region is kept as DNA, spanning 45 bases read in frame from base 1. The library came from the immunoSEQ multiplex PCR assay. For the multiplex PCR, a mixture combining 60 forward primers for TCR Vbeta segments and 13 reverse primers for TCR Jbeta segments was used. The CDR3 region of rearranged TCR beta genes was amplified from genomic DNA with a multiplex PCR assay. The Illumina HiSeq System was used to sequence the amplified TCR beta libraries as 87-base-pair reads. On the study's bioinformatics: In a later analysis, around 80 million unique TCR beta chains were counted across the 650 to 750 repertoires, and roughly 11 million of these chains were shared by at least two donors. To remove PCR and sequencing errors, raw reads were error-corrected and collapsed into unique sequences using a nearest-neighbor algorithm that merged closely related sequences. Alignment of CDR3 sequences to IMGT reference sequences was used to assign V, D and J gene segments. For a sequence to be retained, a match of at least six nucleotides was required to both a V gene segment and a J gene segment. Rearrangements were classified as productive when the CDR3 lacked stop codons and remained in frame with V and J, and all other rearrangements were classified as non-productive. CDR3 was defined according to IMGT convention as the region running from the second conserved V-encoded cysteine to the conserved J-encoded phenylalanine. The earlier analysis of 587 of the donors excluded sequences that lacked an unambiguous match to a single V gene segment. In an earlier analysis of approximately 550 of the donors, V segments were called functional above 56.7% productive rearrangements and were called segregating when the between-donor standard deviation exceeded 5%. To diagnose cytomegalovirus status from the catalog of TCR beta chain sequences, a statistical classification framework was built. In a later analysis, TCR nucleotide sequences were compared against IMGT/GENE-DB human TR gene sequences so that V and J genes could be assigned. In a later analysis, CDR3 sequences and most-parsimonious VDJ recombination scenarios were assigned using the TCRdist pipeline. In a later analysis, every TCR beta chain was defined by the combination of its CDR3 amino acid sequence and its V-gene family, and reads without a unique V-gene family were dropped. In a later analysis, several hundred highly shared, low-generation-probability nucleotide sequences were removed to address suspected cross-contamination and a sequencing artifact. In a later analysis, a clonal expansion index was calculated for each public chain from normalized within-repertoire ranks of inferred template counts. In a later analysis, generation probabilities were computed with a VDJ recombination model fitted to out-of-frame rearrangements, and the resulting probabilities were checked against IGoR. In a later analysis, hypergeometric tests were used to score TCR-TCR, TCR-HLA and TCR-CMV co-occurrence, with a repertoire-size bias correction applied to TCR pairs. False discovery rates were estimated in a later analysis by permuting HLA or CMV assignments 20 times. In a later analysis, co-occurring TCRs were grouped with DBSCAN, and TCRdist sequence similarity was added when clustering was performed within HLA-allele-positive subsets. Repertoires with fewer than 30,000 or more than 120,000 public chains were left out of co-occurrence clustering, as were a handful of repertoires with anomalous nucleotide sharing. TCRdb took this table from immuneACCESS and kept in-frame rearrangements with V and J called. Such tables lack part of the clones; where checked against another copy, unresolved V genes explain under half of the gap, and the rest is unexplained. For V, J and clone size, that table is used; D and trimming come from the DNA. The sample profile shows roughly 130,000 clones; 74% of them were found once. Around 4.7% of the sample is taken by the ten largest.

Comment on this clone: The clone's antigen remains unknown. The sample holds no much larger clone one base away, and base qualities are not on file.

In total, over 600 healthy bone marrow donors made up the cohort. Cohort members were all nominally healthy when sampled, although unrecorded immune exposures were likely present. The donor was CMV seropositive and belonged to the group of around 300 seropositive cohort members. Every donor gave a peripheral blood sample, and the peripheral blood mononuclear cells from that sample were used for TCR beta sequencing. The Qiagen DNeasy Blood Extraction Kit was used to extract genomic DNA from the blood cell samples. The study at large found these results: Linkage disequilibrium might explain the correlated functional status among segregating V segments, but an unknown experimental factor could not be ruled out. The study gave a list of under 200 TCR beta chains associated with cytomegalovirus. In vitro tests confirmed that a few of the cytomegalovirus-associated TCR beta chains recognize cytomegalovirus antigens. The earlier analysis of about 600 of the donors excluded approximately 15 rarely observed V segments, including chromosome 9 orphons, because counts were too low. Assigning TCR associations to individual alleles was difficult when HLA alleles, especially DR and DQ, strongly co-occurred. The classifier was reported to diagnose cytomegalovirus status with high specificity and sensitivity in both the original cohort and the validation cohort. V-gene and J-gene trimming of TCR beta chains was associated with a missense DCLRE1C variant in a later genetic analysis, and the association was replicated in an independent cohort. Only TCR beta chains were sequenced in this cohort, and the absence of alpha or paired-chain data limited detectable features. A later genetic analysis reported fewer N-insertions in productive TCRs among donors in an Asian-associated ancestry cluster than the roughly 700-donor mean. A further reported finding was that TCR beta sequences accurately predicted the HLA-A and HLA-B alleles for most subjects in the first cohort. HLA typing was unavailable for some donors at each locus, so association tests used only the typed subset. The sequencing pipeline was judged likely to have produced a cluster of highly shared sequence variants as a technical artifact. The presence/absence analyses assumed that sequencing depth was roughly uniform across donors, and that assumption may not be true. In a later analysis, HLA-associated TCR beta chains were found to be more clonally expanded and to have lower generation probabilities than equally common non-associated chains. Broadly in line with IMGT annotations, most TCR beta V segments showed up in productive rearrangements about 87% or about 30% of the time in an earlier analysis of 450 to 750 of the donors. Most TCR sequences were seen in very few donors, while some public TCRs were found in many individuals. In a later analysis, about 17,000 TCR beta sequences were associated with specific HLA alleles at a false discovery rate of 0.05. The authors suggested that the approach could potentially be generalized to other disease states and immunological phenotypes. The 87-base-pair reads could not distinguish some IMGT-functional V segments, including TRBV6-2 and TRBV6-3, so those segments were excluded. A later analysis found that TCR association rates varied across HLA loci, with DRB1 alleles showing the most associated TCRs and HLA-C alleles the fewest. CMV serostatus was the only immune exposure information available for the cohort. Several of the top co-occurrence clusters appeared to be linked to parvovirus B19, influenza, CMV and Epstein-Barr virus, according to a later analysis. Most CMV-associated TCR beta chains appeared to be HLA-restricted in a later analysis, and the HLA associations seemed to be driven largely by CMV exposure.

The V and J genes are TRBV21-1 and TRBJ2-7; the table assigns TRBD1, which was not confirmed against the DNA. TRBV21-1 is deemed a pseudogene. The TCR was taken from a young man in good health and CMV-seropositive. Sequencing was performed on PBMCs. Read as DNA, the sequence is TGTGCCAGCAGCGATGGGGACAGGGGGTCGATCGAGCAGTACTTC. Translation gives CASSDGDRGSIEQYF.